This T cell receptor beta chain originates from a study of blood T cell repertoires in COVID-19. Whole-study context: Whether acute or convalescent, the COVID-19 samples came from the United States, Italy and Spain. Sources were T cells, B-cell-depleted T cells, or PBMCs; the material itself was cDNA or gDNA.

The V and J ends lost 8 bases and 5 bases respectively, with 19 bases between them. CDR1 and CDR2 (germline): MNHEY, SVGAGI. CDR3 length equals 15 residues. Original handling: Amplifying reference gene primers gave estimates of nucleated cell counts. Measured with immunoSEQ multiplex PCR; TCRdb has only the in-frame clones, and not every one. V, J and clone size are those of that table, while D and trimming were read from the DNA. The table lists about 69,000 clones, roughly 80% of them singletons, with 16% in the top ten. The specimen was peripheral blood. V and J are TRBV6-5 and TRBJ2-1; tentatively, D is TRBD2 (5 bases). The receptor's source is a man between 60 and 75 years old with acute or convalescent COVID-19. In DNA, the CDR3 is TGTGCCAGCCATACGGGGAATTGGTGGAACAATGAGCAGTTCTTC. Translated: CASHTGNWWNNEQFF.